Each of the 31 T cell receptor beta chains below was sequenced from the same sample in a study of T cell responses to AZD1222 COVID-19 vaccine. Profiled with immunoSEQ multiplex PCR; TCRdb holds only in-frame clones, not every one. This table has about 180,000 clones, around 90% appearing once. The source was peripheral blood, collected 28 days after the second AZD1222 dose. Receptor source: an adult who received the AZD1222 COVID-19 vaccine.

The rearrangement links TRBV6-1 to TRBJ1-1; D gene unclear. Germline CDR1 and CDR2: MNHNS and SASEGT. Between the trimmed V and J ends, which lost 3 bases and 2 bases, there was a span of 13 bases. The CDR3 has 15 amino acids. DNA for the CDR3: TGTGCCAGCAGTGACCTATGGACGGGCAACACTGAAGCTTTCTTT. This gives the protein CASSDLWTGNTEAFF.

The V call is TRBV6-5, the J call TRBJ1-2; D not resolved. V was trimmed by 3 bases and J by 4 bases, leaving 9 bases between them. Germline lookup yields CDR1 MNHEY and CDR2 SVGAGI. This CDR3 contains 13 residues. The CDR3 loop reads CASSYRSPYGYTF. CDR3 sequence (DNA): TGTGCCAGCAGTTATAGGAGTCCCTATGGCTACACCTTC.

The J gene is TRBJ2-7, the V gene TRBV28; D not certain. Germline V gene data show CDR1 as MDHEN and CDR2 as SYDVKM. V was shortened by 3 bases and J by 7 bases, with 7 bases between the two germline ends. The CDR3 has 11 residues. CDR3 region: CASSFRREQYF. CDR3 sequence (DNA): TGTGCCAGCAGTTTTAGGCGAGAGCAGTACTTC. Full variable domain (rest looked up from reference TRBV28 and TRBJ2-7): DVKVTQSSRYLVKRTGEKVFLECVQDMDHENMFWYRQDPGLGLRLIYFSYDVKMKEKGDIPEGYSVSREKKERFSLILESASTNQTSMYLCASSFRREQYFGPGTRLTVT.

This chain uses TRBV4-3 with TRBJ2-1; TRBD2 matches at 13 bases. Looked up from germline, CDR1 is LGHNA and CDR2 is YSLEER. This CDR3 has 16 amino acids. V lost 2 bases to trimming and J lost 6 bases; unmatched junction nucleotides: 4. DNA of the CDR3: TGCGCCAGCAGCCAACCCACTAGCGGGGGGGCCAATGAGCAGTTCTTC. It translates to CASSQPTSGGANEQFF.

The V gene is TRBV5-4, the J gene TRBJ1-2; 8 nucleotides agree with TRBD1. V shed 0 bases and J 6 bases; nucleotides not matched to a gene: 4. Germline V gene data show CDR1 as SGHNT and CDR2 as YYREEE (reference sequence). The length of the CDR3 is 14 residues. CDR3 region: CASSLEQGANGYTF. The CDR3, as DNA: TGTGCCAGCAGCTTGGAGCAGGGGGCGAATGGCTACACCTTC.

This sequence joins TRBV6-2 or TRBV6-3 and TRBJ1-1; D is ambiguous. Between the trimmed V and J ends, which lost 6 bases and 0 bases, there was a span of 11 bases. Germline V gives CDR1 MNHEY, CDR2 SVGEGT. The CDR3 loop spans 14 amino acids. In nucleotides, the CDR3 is TGTGCCAGCAGCCGACGGTACATGAACACTGAAGCTTTCTTT. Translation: CASSRRYMNTEAFF.

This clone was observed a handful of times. The DNA for the CDR3 is TGTGCCAGCAGCCAATCGCCCTACAGGCCGTACGAGCAGTACTTC. Translation gives CASSQSPYRPYEQYF. The chain uses TRBV16 and TRBJ2-7, with D perhaps matching TRBD1 (5 bases). The CDR3 sequence is 15 residues long. The V end was cut by 0 bases, the J end by 4 bases, with 13 bases between. CDR1 and CDR2 from the germline V gene are KGHSY and FQNENV.

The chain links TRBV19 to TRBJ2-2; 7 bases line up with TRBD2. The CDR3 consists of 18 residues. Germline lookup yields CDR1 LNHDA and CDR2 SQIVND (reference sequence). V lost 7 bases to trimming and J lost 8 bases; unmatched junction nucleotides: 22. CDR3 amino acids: CASTPVWLAVTSSGELFF. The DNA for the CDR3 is TGTGCCAGTACCCCGGTTTGGCTAGCGGTGACGTCGAGTGGGGAGCTGTTTTTT.

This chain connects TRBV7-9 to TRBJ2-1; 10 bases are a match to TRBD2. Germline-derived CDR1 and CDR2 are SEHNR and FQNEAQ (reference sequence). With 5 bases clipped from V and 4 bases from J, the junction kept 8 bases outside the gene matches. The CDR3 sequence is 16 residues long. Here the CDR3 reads CASSPKAGGNYNEQFF. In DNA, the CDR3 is TGTGCCAGCAGCCCGAAAGCGGGGGGGAATTACAATGAGCAGTTCTTC.

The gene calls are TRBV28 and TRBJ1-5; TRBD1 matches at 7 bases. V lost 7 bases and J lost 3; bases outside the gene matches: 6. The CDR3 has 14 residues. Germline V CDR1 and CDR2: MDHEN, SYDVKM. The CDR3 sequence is CASTTTGINQPQHF. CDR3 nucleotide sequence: TGTGCCAGCACTACGACAGGGATCAATCAGCCCCAGCATTTT.

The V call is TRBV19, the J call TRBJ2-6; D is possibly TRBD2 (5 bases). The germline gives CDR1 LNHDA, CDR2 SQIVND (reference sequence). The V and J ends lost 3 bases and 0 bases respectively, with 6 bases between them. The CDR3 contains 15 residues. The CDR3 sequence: CASSIGLSGANVLTF. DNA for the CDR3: TGTGCCAGTAGTATTGGACTCTCTGGGGCCAACGTCCTGACTTTC.

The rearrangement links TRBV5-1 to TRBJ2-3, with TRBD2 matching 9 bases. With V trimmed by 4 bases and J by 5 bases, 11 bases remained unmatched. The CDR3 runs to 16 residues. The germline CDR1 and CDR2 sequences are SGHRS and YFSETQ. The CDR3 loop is CASSVSAGGRGDTQYF. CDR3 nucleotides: TGCGCCAGCAGCGTCTCGGCGGGGGGGCGGGGAGATACGCAGTATTTT. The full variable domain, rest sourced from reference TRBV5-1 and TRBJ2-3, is KAGVTQTPRYLIKTRGQQVTLSCSPISGHRSVSWYQQTPGQGLQFLFEYFSETQRNKGNFPGRFSGRQFSNSRSEMNVSTLELGDSALYLCASSVSAGGRGDTQYFGPGTRLTVL.

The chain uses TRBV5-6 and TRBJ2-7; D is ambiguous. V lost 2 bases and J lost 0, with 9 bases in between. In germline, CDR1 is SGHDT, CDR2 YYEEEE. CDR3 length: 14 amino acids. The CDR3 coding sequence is TGTGCCAGCAGCTTAGGACGGTCCTCCTACGAGCAGTACTTC. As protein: CASSLGRSSYEQYF.

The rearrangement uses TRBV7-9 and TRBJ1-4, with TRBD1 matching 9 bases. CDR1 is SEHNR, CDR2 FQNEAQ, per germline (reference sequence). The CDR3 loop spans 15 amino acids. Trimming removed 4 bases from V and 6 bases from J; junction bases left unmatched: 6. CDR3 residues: CASSSAGTGHEKLFF. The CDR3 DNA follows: TGTGCCAGCAGCTCGGCGGGGACAGGGCATGAAAAACTGTTTTTT. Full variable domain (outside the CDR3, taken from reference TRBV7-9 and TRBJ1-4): DTGVSQNPRHKITKRGQNVTFRCDPISEHNRLYWYRQTLGQGPEFLTYFQNEAQLEKSRLLSDRFSAERPKGSFSTLEIQRTEQGDSAMYLCASSSAGTGHEKLFFGSGTQLSVL.

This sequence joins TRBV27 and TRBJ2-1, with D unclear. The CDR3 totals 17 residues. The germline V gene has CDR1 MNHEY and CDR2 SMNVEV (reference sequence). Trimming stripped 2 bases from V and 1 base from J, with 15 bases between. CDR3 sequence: CASSLSPRHLSYNEQFF. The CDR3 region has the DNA TGTGCCAGCAGTTTAAGCCCGCGGCACCTGTCCTACAATGAGCAGTTCTTC.

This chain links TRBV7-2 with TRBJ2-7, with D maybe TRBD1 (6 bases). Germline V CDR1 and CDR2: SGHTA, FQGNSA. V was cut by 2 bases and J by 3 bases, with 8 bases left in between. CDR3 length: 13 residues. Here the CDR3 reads CASSLWGRYEQYF. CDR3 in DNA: TGTGCCAGCAGCTTATGGGGGCGCTACGAGCAGTACTTC.

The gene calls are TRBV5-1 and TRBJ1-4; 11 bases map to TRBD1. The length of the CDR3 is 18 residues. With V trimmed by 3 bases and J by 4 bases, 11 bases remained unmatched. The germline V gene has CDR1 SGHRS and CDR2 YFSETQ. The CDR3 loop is CASSSAGTGGTINEKLFF. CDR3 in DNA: TGCGCCAGCAGCTCGGCCGGGACAGGGGGAACAATTAATGAAAAACTGTTTTTT.

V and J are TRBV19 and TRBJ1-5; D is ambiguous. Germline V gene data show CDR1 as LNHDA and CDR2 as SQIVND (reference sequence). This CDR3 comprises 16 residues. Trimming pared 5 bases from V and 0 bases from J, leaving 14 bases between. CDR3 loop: CASSDPDWYSNQPQHF. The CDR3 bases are TGTGCCAGTAGTGACCCTGACTGGTATAGCAATCAGCCCCAGCATTTT.

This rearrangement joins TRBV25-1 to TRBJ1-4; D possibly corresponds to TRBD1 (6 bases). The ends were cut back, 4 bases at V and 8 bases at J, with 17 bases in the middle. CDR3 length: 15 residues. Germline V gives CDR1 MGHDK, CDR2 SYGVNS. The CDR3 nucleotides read TGTGCCAGCAGTGGACCGACAGGCCTGGACGAAAAACTGTTTTTT. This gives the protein CASSGPTGLDEKLFF.

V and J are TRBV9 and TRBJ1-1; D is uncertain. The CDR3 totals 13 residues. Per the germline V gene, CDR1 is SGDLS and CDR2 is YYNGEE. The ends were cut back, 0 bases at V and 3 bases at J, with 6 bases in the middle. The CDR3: CASSVGRDTEAFF. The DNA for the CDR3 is TGTGCCAGCAGCGTAGGGCGGGACACTGAAGCTTTCTTT.

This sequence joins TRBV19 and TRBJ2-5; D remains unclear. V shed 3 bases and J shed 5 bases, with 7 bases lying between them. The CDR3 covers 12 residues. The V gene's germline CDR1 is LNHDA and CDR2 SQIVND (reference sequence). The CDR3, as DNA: TGTGCCAGTAGTATGGTGGGGGAGACCCAGTACTTC. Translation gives CASSMVGETQYF.

The CDR3 here is CASNIPGHRPYTGELFF. In DNA form, the CDR3 reads TGTGCCAGCAATATACCGGGACACCGGCCCTACACCGGGGAGCTGTTTTTT. The chain couples TRBV27 to TRBJ2-2, with a tentative D call TRBD1 (6 bases). Germline CDR1 and CDR2: MNHEY and SMNVEV (reference sequence). The CDR3 has 17 amino acids. V was cut by 7 bases and J by 3 bases, with 21 bases left in between.

CDR3 amino acids: CASSSARGFTGELFF. Written as DNA, the CDR3 is TGTGCCAGCAGCTCCGCCAGGGGATTTACCGGGGAGCTGTTTTTT. The rearrangement uses TRBV5-6 and TRBJ2-2, with a weak D call TRBD1 (6 bases). Germline V CDR1 and CDR2: SGHDT, YYEEEE. Trimming stripped 3 bases from V and 5 bases from J, with 14 bases between. This CDR3 spans 15 amino acids.

Written as DNA, the CDR3 is TGTGCCAGCAGCTTAGGCGCGACAGGGAATAATCAGCCCCAGCATTTT. It specifies CASSLGATGNNQPQHF. The rearrangement uses TRBV7-2 and TRBJ1-5, with 7 bases aligning to TRBD1. This CDR3 region has 16 residues. Per the germline V gene, CDR1 is SGHTA and CDR2 is FQGNSA. Germline trimming cut 1 base from V and 4 bases from J; bases unmatched to any gene: 7.

This CDR3 is CASSVAQGFGNTIYF. Written as DNA, the CDR3 is TGTGCCAGCAGCGTAGCACAGGGATTTGGAAACACCATATATTTT. The chain links TRBV9 to TRBJ1-3, with D maybe TRBD1 (6 bases). Germline V CDR1 and CDR2: SGDLS, YYNGEE. V lost 0 bases to trimming and J lost 3 bases, with 10 bases between them. The CDR3 has 15 amino acids.

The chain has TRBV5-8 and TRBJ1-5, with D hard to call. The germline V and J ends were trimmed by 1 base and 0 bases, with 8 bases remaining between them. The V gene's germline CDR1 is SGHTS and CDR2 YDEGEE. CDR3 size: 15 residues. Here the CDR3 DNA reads TGTGCCAGCAGCTTGTGGCCCGGTAGCAATCAGCCCCAGCATTTT. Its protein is CASSLWPGSNQPQHF.

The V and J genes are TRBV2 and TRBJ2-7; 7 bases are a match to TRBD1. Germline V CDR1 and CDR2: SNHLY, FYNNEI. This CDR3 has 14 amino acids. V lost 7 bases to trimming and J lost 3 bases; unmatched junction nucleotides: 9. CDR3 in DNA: TGTGCCAGCACCGCGGTGGCAGGGGGCTACGAGCAGTACTTC. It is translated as CASTAVAGGYEQYF.

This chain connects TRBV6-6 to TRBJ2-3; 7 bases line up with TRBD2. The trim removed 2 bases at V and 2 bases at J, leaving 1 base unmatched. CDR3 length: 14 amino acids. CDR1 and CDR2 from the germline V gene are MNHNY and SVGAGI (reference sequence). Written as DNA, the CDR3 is TGTGCCAGCAGTTACAAGCGGGACACAGATACGCAGTATTTT. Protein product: CASSYKRDTDTQYF.

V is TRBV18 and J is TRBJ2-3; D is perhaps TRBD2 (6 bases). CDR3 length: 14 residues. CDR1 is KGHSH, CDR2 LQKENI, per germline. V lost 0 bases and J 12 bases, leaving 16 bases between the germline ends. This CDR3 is CASSPPGLPIYQYF. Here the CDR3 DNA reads TGTGCCAGCTCACCACCGGGACTTCCAATTTACCAGTATTTT.

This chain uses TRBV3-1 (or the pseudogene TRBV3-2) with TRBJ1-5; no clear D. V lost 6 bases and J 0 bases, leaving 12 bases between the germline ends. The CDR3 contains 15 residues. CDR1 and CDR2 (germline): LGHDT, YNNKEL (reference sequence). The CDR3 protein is CASSNTPDSNQPQHF. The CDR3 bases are TGTGCCAGCAGTAACACCCCTGATAGCAATCAGCCCCAGCATTTT.

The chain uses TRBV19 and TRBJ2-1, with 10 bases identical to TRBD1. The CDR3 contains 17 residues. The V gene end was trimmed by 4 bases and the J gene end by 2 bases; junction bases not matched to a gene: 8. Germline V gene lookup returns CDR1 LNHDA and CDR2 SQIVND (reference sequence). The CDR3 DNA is TGTGCCAGTAGTACTAGTCCCGGGACAGGGGCCTACAATGAGCAGTTCTTC. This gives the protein CASSTSPGTGAYNEQFF.